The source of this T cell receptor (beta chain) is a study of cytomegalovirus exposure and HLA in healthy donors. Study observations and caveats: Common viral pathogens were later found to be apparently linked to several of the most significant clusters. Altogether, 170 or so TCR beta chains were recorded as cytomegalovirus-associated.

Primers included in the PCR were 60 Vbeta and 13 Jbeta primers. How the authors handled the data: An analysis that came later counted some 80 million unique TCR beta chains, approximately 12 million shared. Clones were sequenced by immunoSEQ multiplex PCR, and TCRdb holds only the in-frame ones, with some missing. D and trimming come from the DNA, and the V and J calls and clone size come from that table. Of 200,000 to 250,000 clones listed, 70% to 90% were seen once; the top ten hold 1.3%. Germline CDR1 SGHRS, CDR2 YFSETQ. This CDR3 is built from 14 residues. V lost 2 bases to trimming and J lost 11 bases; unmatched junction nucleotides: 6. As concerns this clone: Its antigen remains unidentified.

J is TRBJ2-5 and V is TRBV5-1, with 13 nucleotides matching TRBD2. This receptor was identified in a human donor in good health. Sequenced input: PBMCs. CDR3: CASSFGLAGAEQYF. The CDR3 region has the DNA TGCGCCAGCAGCTTTGGACTAGCGGGAGCGGAGCAGTACTTC. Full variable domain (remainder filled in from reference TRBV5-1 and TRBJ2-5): KAGVTQTPRYLIKTRGQQVTLSCSPISGHRSVSWYQQTPGQGLQFLFEYFSETQRNKGNFPGRFSGRQFSNSRSEMNVSTLELGDSALYLCASSFGLAGAEQYFGPGTRLLVL.